This TCR beta chain is from a study of blood T cell repertoires in COVID-19. Assay used: immunoSEQ multiplex PCR; TCRdb lists only in-frame clones, some missing. This table holds 200,000 to 300,000 clones, nearly 85% found once. V was pared by 1 base and J by 6 bases, with 4 bases of the junction left unmatched. In germline, CDR1 is SGHRS, CDR2 YFSETQ. The CDR3 has 15 amino acids. Sequenced: peripheral blood. This receptor was taken from a human donor in a cohort sampled during active COVID-19. The chain combines TRBV5-1 with TRBJ1-6; 7 bases align to TRBD1. In nucleotides, the CDR3 is TGCGCCAGCAGCTTGACGACAGGGATTAATTCACCCCTCCACTTT. It specifies CASSLTTGINSPLHF.